Following are 20 T cell receptor beta chains from one sample sequenced in a study of control samples from healthy donors and cancer patients. Profiled with immunoSEQ multiplex PCR; TCRdb holds only in-frame clones, not every one. The sample records about 35,000 clones, roughly 92% being singletons. Sequencing was done on a sample of PBMCs. These receptors were collected from a middle-aged man with colorectal cancer.

The chain combines TRBV29-1 with TRBJ2-7, with D perhaps TRBD1 or TRBD2 (6 bases each). The CDR3 is 15 residues long. Deletions cut 3 bases from V and 3 bases from J, with 18 bases between. The germline V gene has CDR1 SQVTM and CDR2 ANQGSEA. The CDR3 loop is CSVEKGGDRSYEQYF. The CDR3 DNA sequence: TGCAGCGTTGAGAAGGGGGGTGACAGAAGCTACGAGCAGTACTTC.

The rearrangement uses TRBV20-1 and TRBJ1-1; D is unclear. Germline V gene data show CDR1 as DFQATT and CDR2 as SNEGSKA (reference sequence). Trimming pared 3 bases from V and 1 base from J, leaving 3 bases between. The CDR3 sequence is 11 residues long. As DNA, the CDR3 is TGCAGTGCTAGGGGGAACACTGAAGCTTTCTTT. It translates to CSARGNTEAFF.

The chain employs TRBV7-6 and TRBJ2-1; D may match TRBD1 or TRBD2 (5 bases each). The CDR3 runs 12 residues. In germline, CDR1 is SGHVS, CDR2 FNYEAQ. V was clipped by 4 bases and J by 14 bases, with 15 bases between them. Written as DNA, the CDR3 is TGTGCCAGCAGCTATCTCTGGGGGAAGAAGTTCTTC. Encoded protein: CASSYLWGKKFF.

V gene TRBV5-6 combines with J gene TRBJ1-5; 8 bases align to TRBD1. Germline trimming cut 0 bases from V and 3 bases from J; bases unmatched to any gene: 2. The germline V gene encodes CDR1 SGHDT and CDR2 YYEEEE. This CDR3 region has 15 residues. This chain's CDR3 is CASSLGTGTNQPQHF. CDR3 nucleotides: TGTGCCAGCAGCTTGGGGACAGGGACCAATCAGCCCCAGCATTTT.

This clone was picked up one time. The V and J genes are TRBV7-9 and TRBJ2-1; possible D gene TRBD1, 7 bases. The CDR3 has 13 amino acids. Trimming stripped 7 bases from V and 4 bases from J, with 11 bases between. The germline gives CDR1 SEHNR, CDR2 FQNEAQ (reference sequence). The CDR3 DNA reads TGTGCCAGCACCAGGGGGGAGTACAATGAGCAGTTCTTC. Translation: CASTRGEYNEQFF.

V gene TRBV19 combines with J gene TRBJ1-1, with D perhaps matching TRBD1 (5 bases). Trimming removed 3 bases from V and 1 base from J, with 18 bases in between. The V gene's germline CDR1 is LNHDA and CDR2 SQIVND (reference sequence). The CDR3 sequence is 17 residues long. The CDR3 DNA is TGTGCCAGTAGTATTCAGGGCGGGTTTCGCTCGAACACTGAAGCTTTCTTT. It codes for CASSIQGGFRSNTEAFF.

CDR3 protein: CATSGGSRYEQYF. The CDR3 nucleotides are TGTGCCACCAGTGGGGGGTCTCGGTACGAGCAGTACTTC. The chain uses TRBV24-1 and TRBJ2-7, with D tentatively TRBD1 or TRBD2 (5 bases each). CDR1 is KGHDR, CDR2 SFDVKD, per germline. The CDR3 has 13 amino acids. Trimming shortened V by 5 bases and J by 4 bases, and 11 bases separated the two germline ends.

The chain employs TRBV19 and TRBJ2-1; 9 nucleotides line up with TRBD2. The J segment lost 5 bases and the V segment lost 0 bases, leaving 5 bases of the junction unmatched. The V gene's germline CDR1 is LNHDA and CDR2 SQIVND (reference sequence). The CDR3 spans 16 residues. This chain's CDR3 is CASSIDHPSGNNEQFF. The CDR3 DNA follows: TGTGCCAGTAGTATAGATCACCCTAGCGGGAACAATGAGCAGTTCTTC. The whole variable domain, filled in from reference TRBV19 and TRBJ2-1, reads DGGITQSPKYLFRKEGQNVTLSCEQNLNHDAMYWYRQDPGQGLRLIYYSQIVNDFQKGDIAEGYSVSREKKESFPLTVTSAQKNPTAFYLCASSIDHPSGNNEQFFGPGTRLTVL.

This chain joins TRBV5-1 and TRBJ1-2; a weak D match, TRBD1 (6 bases). The CDR3 sequence is 14 residues long. Germline CDR1 and CDR2: SGHRS and YFSETQ. V was clipped by 5 bases and J by 2 bases, with 13 bases between them. The CDR3 DNA sequence: TGCGCCAGCAGTTCGGGGGCGCTGAACTATGGCTACACCTTC. Translation gives CASSSGALNYGYTF.

The rearrangement joins TRBV6-2 or TRBV6-3 to TRBJ1-5; no definite D call. V dropped 5 bases and J dropped 3 bases, with 11 bases sitting between them. CDR3 size: 14 residues. Germline loops: CDR1 MNHEY, CDR2 SVGEGT. The CDR3 sequence is CASSVTSFNQPQHF. Here the CDR3 DNA reads TGTGCCAGCAGTGTGACAAGCTTCAATCAGCCCCAGCATTTT.

The chain recombines TRBV2 with TRBJ1-4; no definite D call. V lost 5 bases to trimming and J lost 4 bases, with 11 bases between them. This CDR3 comprises 14 residues. CDR1 SNHLY and CDR2 FYNNEI come from the germline V gene. The DNA of the CDR3 is TGTGCCAGCAGTCGATGGGATCTTAATGAAAAACTGTTTTTT. Translated, it gives CASSRWDLNEKLFF.

Remarks on this clone: An end of the junction differs from the germline gene, which may be a read error. This chain connects TRBV7-2 to TRBJ2-7, with a possible D match to TRBD1 (6 bases). Germline V gene sequence: CDR1 SGHTA, CDR2 FQGNSA. CDR3 length: 14 residues. CDR3 DNA: TGTGCCAGCAGCTTAGGTGGACAGTCCTACGCGCAGTACTTC. This codes for CASSLGGQSYAQYF.

V is TRBV4-2 and J is TRBJ1-1; 7 nucleotides align to TRBD1. With V trimmed by 3 bases and J by 3 bases, 4 bases remained unmatched. CDR1 and CDR2 from the germline V gene are LGHNA and YNFKEQ. This CDR3 is 14 amino acids long. The CDR3 DNA reads as TGTGCCAGCAGCCAGGAAGACAGGGACACTGAAGCTTTCTTT. It yields the protein CASSQEDRDTEAFF.

This chain links TRBV2 with TRBJ2-1; tentative D call: TRBD1 (5 bases). Germline CDR1 and CDR2: SNHLY and FYNNEI. This CDR3 is 16 amino acids long. V gave up 5 bases and J gave up 4 bases, with 18 bases separating them. DNA of the CDR3: TGTGCCAGCAGTTTGGGGATAGCAGGGATGTACAATGAGCAGTTCTTC. It yields the protein CASSLGIAGMYNEQFF.

This clone was seen just once. V and J are TRBV4-2 and TRBJ2-3, with D hard to call. Germline V gives CDR1 LGHNA, CDR2 YNFKEQ. Trimming shortened V by 1 base and J by 4 bases, and 12 bases separated the two germline ends. This CDR3 has 15 amino acids. The CDR3 here is CASSQGPLGADTQYF. The DNA of the CDR3 is TGTGCCAGCAGCCAAGGCCCCCTAGGTGCAGATACGCAGTATTTT.

The V gene is TRBV9, the J gene TRBJ2-4, with 8 bases fitting TRBD2. The V gene end was trimmed by 0 bases and the J gene end by 15 bases; junction bases not matched to a gene: 8. The CDR3 spans 13 residues. The V gene's germline CDR1 is SGDLS and CDR2 YYNGEE. CDR3 in amino acids: CASSVAERGSPYF. CDR3 bases: TGTGCCAGCAGCGTAGCGGAGCGGGGGAGCCCGTACTTC.

CDR3 nucleotides: TGTGCCAGTAGTATAGCTCAGGGGATGACTAACTATGGCTACACCTTC. Its translation is CASSIAQGMTNYGYTF. V gene TRBV19 combines with J gene TRBJ1-2; the D gene is possibly TRBD1 (6 bases). Trimming removed 1 base from V and 0 bases from J, with 12 bases in between. Germline V gene lookup returns CDR1 LNHDA and CDR2 SQIVND (reference sequence). This CDR3 is 16 amino acids long. The entire variable domain, with the rest obtained from reference TRBV19 and TRBJ1-2, is as follows: DGGITQSPKYLFRKEGQNVTLSCEQNLNHDAMYWYRQDPGQGLRLIYYSQIVNDFQKGDIAEGYSVSREKKESFPLTVTSAQKNPTAFYLCASSIAQGMTNYGYTFGSGTRLTVV.

The genes are TRBV6-5 and TRBJ1-2; D might be TRBD1 (5 bases). V lost 7 bases, J lost 4 bases, and 16 bases lay in between. The CDR3 length is 14 residues. The germline V gene encodes CDR1 MNHEY and CDR2 SVGAGI. CDR3 sequence: CASITGRIIYGYTF. Written as DNA, the CDR3 is TGTGCCAGCATCACAGGACGAATTATCTATGGCTACACCTTC.

In its sample, this clone was seen once. The genes are TRBV30 and TRBJ1-1; unclear D gene. Germline V gene data show CDR1 as GTSNPN and CDR2 as SVGIG (reference sequence). The CDR3 extends over 13 amino acids. Trimming stripped 3 bases from V and 1 base from J, with 9 bases between. The CDR3 DNA sequence: TGTGCCTGGAGACAGAGAGAGAACACTGAAGCTTTCTTT. Protein sequence: CAWRQRENTEAFF.

V and J are TRBV3-1 (or the pseudogene TRBV3-2) and TRBJ1-2; D may be TRBD1 (6 bases). The V gene lost 4 bases and the J gene lost 4 bases, with 10 bases spanning the gap. Germline loops: CDR1 LGHDT, CDR2 YNNKEL (reference sequence). CDR3 size: 13 residues. CDR3 protein: CASSREQGYGYTF. DNA for the CDR3: TGTGCCAGCAGCCGAGAACAGGGCTATGGCTACACCTTC.